This TCR beta chain was identified during a study of beta chain features in type 1 diabetes. Study at large: The study found patients and healthy donors alike in age, gender and cell yields. Points from the study as a whole: Overrepresentation of cells with high TCR expression could result from cDNA sequencing.

The germline V gene has CDR1 MNHEY and CDR2 SMNVEV (reference sequence). CDR3 length equals 15 residues. With 6 bases clipped from V and 3 bases from J, the junction kept 4 bases outside the gene matches. Every isolated RNA sample was fully reverse transcribed, so sequencing captured expressed TCRB transcripts. Naive, central memory and regulatory T cell samples yielded approximately 3.3 million reads on average. Sequencing was performed with immunoSEQ multiplex PCR; in TCRdb, only in-frame clones are kept and a portion is missing. The table shows 300,000 or so clones, with 7% to 9% occurring only once. Turning to this clone: Antigen specificity is unknown.

Sample: central memory CD4+ T cells from blood. The sequence derives from a woman younger than 30 in good health. This rearrangement joins TRBV27 to TRBJ2-2; 10 bases agree with TRBD2. The CDR3 DNA follows: TGTGCCAGCAGCCCCGGGACTAGCGACACCGGGGAGCTGTTTTTT. The encoded protein is CASSPGTSDTGELFF.